This T cell receptor beta chain came from a study of cytomegalovirus exposure and HLA in healthy donors. With respect to this clone: Its target is unknown.

General study points: In an earlier analysis, in 540 or so donors, most V segments appeared productive either ~87% or ~30% of the time. Per published accounts, TCR beta sequences correctly predicted the HLA-A and HLA-B alleles of most subjects. Associated with cytomegalovirus, according to the listing, were 170 or so TCR beta chains.

Per germline, CDR1 MDHEN and CDR2 SYDVKM. The CDR3 extends over 15 amino acids. V lost 6 bases, J lost 14 bases, and 20 bases stayed unmatched. The study ran its PCR with 60 Vbeta and 13 Jbeta primers. The method was immunoSEQ multiplex PCR; TCRdb's version includes in-frame clones alone and lacks a portion of them. The table includes 150,000 to 200,000 clones, roughly 80% detected once. This TCR came from a woman in her forties or fifties in good health and CMV-seropositive. Sequenced: PBMCs. The genes are TRBV28 and TRBJ2-5; 8 bases agree with TRBD1. The CDR3 protein is CASSSPETGAVYKYF. In nucleotides, the CDR3 is TGTGCCAGCAGCTCACCGGAGACAGGGGCCGTTTATAAATACTTC. Complete variable domain (other parts from reference TRBV28 and TRBJ2-5): DVKVTQSSRYLVKRTGEKVFLECVQDMDHENMFWYRQDPGLGLRLIYFSYDVKMKEKGDIPEGYSVSREKKERFSLILESASTNQTSMYLCASSSPETGAVYKYFGPGTRLLVL.